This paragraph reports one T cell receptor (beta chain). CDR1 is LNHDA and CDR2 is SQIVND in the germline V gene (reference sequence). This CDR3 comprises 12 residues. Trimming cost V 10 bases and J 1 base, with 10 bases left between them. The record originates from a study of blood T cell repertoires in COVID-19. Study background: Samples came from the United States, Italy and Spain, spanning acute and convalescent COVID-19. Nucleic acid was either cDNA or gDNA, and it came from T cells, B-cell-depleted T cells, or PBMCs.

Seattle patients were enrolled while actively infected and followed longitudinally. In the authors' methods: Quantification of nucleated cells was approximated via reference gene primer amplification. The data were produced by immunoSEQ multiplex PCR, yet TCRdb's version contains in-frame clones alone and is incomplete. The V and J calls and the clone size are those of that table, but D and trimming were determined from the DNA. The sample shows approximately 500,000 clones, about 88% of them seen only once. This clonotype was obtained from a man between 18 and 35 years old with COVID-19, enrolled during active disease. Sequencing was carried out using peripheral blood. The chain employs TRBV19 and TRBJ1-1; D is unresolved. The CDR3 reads CATSSGNTEAFF. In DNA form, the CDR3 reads TGTGCCACGAGCTCGGGGAACACTGAAGCTTTCTTT.